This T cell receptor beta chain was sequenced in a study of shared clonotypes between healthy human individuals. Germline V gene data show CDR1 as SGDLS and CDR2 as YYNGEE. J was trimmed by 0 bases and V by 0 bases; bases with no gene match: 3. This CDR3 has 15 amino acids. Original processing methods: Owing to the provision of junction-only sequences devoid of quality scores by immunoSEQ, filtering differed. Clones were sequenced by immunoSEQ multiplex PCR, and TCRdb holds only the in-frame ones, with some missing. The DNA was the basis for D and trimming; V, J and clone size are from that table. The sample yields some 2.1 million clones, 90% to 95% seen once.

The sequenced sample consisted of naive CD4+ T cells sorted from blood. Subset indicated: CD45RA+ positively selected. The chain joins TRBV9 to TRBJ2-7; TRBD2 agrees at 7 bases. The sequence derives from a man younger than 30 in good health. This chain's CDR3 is CASSVGLADSYEQYF. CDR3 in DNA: TGTGCCAGCAGCGTAGGGCTAGCGGACTCCTACGAGCAGTACTTC. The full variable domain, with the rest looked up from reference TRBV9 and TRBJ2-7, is DSGVTQTPKHLITATGQRVTLRCSPRSGDLSVYWYQQSLDQGLQFLIQYYNGEERAKGNILERFSAQQFPDLHSELNLSSLELGDSALYFCASSVGLADSYEQYFGPGTRLTVT.